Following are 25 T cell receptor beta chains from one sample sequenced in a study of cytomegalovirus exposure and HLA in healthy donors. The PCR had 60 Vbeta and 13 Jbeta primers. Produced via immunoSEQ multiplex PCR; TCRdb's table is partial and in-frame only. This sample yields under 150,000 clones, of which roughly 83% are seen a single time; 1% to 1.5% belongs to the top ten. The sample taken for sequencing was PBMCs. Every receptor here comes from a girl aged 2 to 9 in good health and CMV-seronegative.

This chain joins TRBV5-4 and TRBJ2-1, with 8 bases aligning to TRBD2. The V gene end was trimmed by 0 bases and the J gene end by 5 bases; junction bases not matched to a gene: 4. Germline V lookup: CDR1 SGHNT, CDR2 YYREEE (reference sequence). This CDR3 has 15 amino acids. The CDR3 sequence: CASSLGRGADNEQFF. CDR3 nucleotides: TGTGCCAGCAGCTTGGGGCGGGGGGCGGACAATGAGCAGTTCTTC.

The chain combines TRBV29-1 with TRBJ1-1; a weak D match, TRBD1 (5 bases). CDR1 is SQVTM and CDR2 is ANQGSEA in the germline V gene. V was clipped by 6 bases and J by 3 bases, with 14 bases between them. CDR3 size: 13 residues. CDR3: CSVIRDLDTEAFF. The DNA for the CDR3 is TGCAGCGTAATCAGGGATTTGGACACTGAAGCTTTCTTT.

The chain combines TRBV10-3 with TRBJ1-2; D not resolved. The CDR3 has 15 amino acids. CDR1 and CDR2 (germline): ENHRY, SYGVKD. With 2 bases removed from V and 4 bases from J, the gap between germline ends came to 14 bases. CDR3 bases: TGTGCCATCAGTGAGAGAGGTGCACTATCCTATGGCTACACCTTC. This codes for CAISERGALSYGYTF.

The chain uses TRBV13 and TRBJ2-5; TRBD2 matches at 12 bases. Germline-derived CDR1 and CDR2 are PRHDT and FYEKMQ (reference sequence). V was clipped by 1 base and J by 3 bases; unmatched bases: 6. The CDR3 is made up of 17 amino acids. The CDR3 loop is CASSLATSGRLKETQYF. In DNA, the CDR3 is TGTGCCAGCAGCTTAGCTACTAGCGGGAGGTTGAAAGAGACCCAGTACTTC.

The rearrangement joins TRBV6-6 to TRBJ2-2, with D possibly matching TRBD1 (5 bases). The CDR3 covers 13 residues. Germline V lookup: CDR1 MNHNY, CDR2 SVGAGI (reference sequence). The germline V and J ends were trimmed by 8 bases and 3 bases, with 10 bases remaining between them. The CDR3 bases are TGTGCCAGCTTGTGGGGCGACACCGGGGAGCTGTTTTTT. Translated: CASLWGDTGELFF.

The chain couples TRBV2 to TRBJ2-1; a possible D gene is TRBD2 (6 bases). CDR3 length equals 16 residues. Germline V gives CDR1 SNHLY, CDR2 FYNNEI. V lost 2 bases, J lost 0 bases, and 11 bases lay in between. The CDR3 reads CASSEPLASSYNEQFF. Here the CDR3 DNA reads TGTGCCAGCAGTGAACCCCTAGCGTCCTCCTACAATGAGCAGTTCTTC.

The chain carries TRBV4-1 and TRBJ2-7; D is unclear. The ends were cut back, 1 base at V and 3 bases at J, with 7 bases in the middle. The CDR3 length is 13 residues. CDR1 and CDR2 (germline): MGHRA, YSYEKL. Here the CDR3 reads CASSQVRGYEQYF. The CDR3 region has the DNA TGCGCCAGCAGCCAAGTAAGAGGCTACGAGCAGTACTTC.

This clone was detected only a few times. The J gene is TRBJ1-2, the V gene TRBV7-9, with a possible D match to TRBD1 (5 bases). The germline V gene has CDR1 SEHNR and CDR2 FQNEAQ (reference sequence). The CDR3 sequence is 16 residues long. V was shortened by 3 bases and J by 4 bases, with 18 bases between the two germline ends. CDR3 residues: CASSFSLTQDLYGYTF. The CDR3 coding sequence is TGTGCCAGCAGCTTCAGCCTTACACAGGACCTCTATGGCTACACCTTC.

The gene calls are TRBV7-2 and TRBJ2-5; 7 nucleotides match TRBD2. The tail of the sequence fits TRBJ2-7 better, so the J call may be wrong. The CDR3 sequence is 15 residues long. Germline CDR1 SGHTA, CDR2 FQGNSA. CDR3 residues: CASKAGRAGGYEQYF. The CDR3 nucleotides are TGTGCCAGCAAGGCGGGGAGGGCCGGAGGATACGAGCAGTACTTC.

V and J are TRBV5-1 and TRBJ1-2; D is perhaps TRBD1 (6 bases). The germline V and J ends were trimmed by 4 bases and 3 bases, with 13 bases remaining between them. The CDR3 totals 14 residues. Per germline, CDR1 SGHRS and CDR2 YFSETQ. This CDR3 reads CASSGGDIDYGYTF. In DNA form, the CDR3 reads TGCGCCAGCAGCGGGGGGGACATAGACTATGGCTACACCTTC.

The CDR3 is CASSLSHNYGYTF. Written as DNA, the CDR3 is TGTGCCAGCAGTTTATCACATAACTATGGCTACACCTTC. V and J are TRBV27 and TRBJ1-2; D remains unclear. Trimming removed 0 bases at V and 1 base at J, with 3 bases between. This CDR3 is 13 amino acids long. Germline loops: CDR1 MNHEY, CDR2 SMNVEV (reference sequence).

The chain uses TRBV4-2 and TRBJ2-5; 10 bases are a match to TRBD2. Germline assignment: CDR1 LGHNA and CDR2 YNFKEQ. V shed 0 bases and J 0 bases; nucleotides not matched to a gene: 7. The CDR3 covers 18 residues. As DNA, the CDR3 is TGTGCCAGCAGCCAAGACAGCCTAGCGGGAGTGAACCAAGAGACCCAGTACTTC. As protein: CASSQDSLAGVNQETQYF.

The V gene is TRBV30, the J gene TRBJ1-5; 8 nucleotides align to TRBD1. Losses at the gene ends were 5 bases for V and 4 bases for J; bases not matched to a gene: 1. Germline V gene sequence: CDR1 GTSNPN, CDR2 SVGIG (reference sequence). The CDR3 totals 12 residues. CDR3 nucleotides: TGTGCCTGGGACAGGGGAAATCAGCCCCAGCATTTT. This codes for CAWDRGNQPQHF.

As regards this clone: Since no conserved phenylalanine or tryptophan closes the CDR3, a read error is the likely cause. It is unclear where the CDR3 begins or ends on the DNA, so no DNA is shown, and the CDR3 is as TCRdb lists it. CDR3 in amino acids: CASRSGLSSD. The J gene is TRBJ2-7, the V gene TRBV7-9; the DNA was not compared with TRBD2, the D call given in the table. Ends included, the CDR3 has 10 residues. Germline-derived CDR1 and CDR2 are SEHNR and FQNEAQ (reference sequence).

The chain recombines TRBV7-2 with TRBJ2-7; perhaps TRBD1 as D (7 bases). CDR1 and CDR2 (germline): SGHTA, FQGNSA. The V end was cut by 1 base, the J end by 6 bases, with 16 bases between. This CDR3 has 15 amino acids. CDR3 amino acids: CASSLGGAGGSEQYF. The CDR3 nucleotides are TGTGCCAGCAGCTTAGGGGGGGCAGGGGGTTCCGAGCAGTACTTC.

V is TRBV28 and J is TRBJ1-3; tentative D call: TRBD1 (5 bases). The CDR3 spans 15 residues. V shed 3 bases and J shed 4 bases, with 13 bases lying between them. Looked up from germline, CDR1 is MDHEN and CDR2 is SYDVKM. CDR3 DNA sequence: TGTGCCAGCAGTTTTCTTGACAGCGACGGAAACACCATATATTTT. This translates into CASSFLDSDGNTIYF.

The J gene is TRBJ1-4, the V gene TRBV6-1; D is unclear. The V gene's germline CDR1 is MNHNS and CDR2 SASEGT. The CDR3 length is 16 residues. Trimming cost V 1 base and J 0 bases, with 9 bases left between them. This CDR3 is CASSEGRLATNEKLFF. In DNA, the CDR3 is TGTGCCAGCAGTGAAGGCAGGCTTGCAACTAATGAAAAACTGTTTTTT.

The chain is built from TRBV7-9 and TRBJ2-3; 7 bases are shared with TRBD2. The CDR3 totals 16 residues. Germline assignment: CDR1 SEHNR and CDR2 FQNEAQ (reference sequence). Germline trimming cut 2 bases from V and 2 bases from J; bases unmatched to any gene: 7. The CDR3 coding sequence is TGTGCCAGCAGCTTAAGGGGCCAGCGGGACACAGATACGCAGTATTTT. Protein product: CASSLRGQRDTDTQYF.

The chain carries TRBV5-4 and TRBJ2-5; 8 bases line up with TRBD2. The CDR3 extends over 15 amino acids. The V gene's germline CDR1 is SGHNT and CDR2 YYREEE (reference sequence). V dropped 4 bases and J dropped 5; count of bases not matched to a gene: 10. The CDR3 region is CASSVDVASGETQYF. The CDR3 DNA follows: TGTGCCAGCAGCGTGGACGTAGCTAGCGGGGAGACCCAGTACTTC. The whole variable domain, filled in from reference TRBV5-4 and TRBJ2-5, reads ETGVTQSPTHLIKTRGQQVTLRCSSQSGHNTVSWYQQALGQGPQFIFQYYREEENGRGNFPPRFSGLQFPNYSSELNVNALELDDSALYLCASSVDVASGETQYFGPGTRLLVL.

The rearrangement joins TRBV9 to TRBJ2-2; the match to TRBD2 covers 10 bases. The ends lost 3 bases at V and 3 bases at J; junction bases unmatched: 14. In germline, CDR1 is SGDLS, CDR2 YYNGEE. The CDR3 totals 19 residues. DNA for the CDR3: TGTGCCAGCAGCGCCTCGGGGACCCTAGCGGGGGATTACACCGGGGAGCTGTTTTTT. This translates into CASSASGTLAGDYTGELFF. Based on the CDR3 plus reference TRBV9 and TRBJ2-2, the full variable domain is DSGVTQTPKHLITATGQRVTLRCSPRSGDLSVYWYQQSLDQGLQFLIQYYNGEERAKGNILERFSAQQFPDLHSELNLSSLELGDSALYFCASSASGTLAGDYTGELFFGEGSRLTVL.

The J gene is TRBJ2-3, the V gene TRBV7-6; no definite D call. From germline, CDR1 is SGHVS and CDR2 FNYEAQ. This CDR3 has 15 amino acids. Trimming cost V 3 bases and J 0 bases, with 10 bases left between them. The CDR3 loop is CASSLSLTSTDTQYF. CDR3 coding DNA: TGTGCCAGCAGCTTGTCCCTAACTAGCACAGATACGCAGTATTTT.

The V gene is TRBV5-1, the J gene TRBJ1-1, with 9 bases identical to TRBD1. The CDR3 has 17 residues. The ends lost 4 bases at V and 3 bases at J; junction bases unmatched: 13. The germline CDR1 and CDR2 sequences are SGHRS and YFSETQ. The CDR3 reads CASSLAASGQGYTEAFF. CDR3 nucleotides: TGCGCCAGCAGCCTAGCAGCCTCGGGACAGGGTTACACTGAAGCTTTCTTT.

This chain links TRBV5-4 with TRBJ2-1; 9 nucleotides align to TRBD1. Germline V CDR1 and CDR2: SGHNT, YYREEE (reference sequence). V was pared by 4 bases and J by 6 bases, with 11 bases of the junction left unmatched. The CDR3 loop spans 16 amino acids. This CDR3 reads CASSQRPRTGVNEQFF. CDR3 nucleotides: TGTGCCAGCAGCCAACGACCCAGGACAGGGGTCAATGAGCAGTTCTTC.

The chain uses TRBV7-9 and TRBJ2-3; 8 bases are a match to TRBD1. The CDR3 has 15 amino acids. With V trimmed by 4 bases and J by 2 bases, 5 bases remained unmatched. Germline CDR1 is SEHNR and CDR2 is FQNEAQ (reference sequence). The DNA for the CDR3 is TGTGCCAGCAGCTCCCGGGACAGGCACACAGATACGCAGTATTTT. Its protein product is CASSSRDRHTDTQYF.

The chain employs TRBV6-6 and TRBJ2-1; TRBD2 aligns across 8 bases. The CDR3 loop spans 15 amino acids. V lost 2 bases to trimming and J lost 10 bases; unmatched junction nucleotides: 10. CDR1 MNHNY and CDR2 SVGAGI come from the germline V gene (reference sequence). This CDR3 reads CASSYRREEGKEQFF. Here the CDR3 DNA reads TGTGCCAGCAGTTACCGGCGGGAGGAGGGTAAGGAGCAGTTCTTC.